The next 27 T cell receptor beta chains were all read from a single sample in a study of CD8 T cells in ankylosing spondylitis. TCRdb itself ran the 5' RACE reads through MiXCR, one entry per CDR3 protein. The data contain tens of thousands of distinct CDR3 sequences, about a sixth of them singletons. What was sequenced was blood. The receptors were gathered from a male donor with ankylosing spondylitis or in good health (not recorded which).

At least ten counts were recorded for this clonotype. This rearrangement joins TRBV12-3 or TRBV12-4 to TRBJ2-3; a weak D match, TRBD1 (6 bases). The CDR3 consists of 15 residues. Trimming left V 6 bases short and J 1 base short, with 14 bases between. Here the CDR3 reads CASRDQGRRTDTQYF. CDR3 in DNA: TGTGCCAGCAGGGATCAGGGGCGACGCACAGATACGCAGTATTTT.

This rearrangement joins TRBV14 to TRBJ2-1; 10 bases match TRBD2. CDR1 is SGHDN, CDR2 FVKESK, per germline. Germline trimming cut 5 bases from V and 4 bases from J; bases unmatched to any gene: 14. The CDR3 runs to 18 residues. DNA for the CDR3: TGTGCCAGCAGCACGGCACTAGCGGGATGGAGTAGGTACAATGAGCAGTTCTTC. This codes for CASSTALAGWSRYNEQFF.

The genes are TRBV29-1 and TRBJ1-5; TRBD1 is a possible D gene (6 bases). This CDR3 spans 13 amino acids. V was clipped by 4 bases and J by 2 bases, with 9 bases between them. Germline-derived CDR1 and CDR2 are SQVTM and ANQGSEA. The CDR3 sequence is CSVARGGNQPQHF. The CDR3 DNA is TGCAGCGTTGCCAGGGGCGGCAATCAGCCCCAGCATTTT.

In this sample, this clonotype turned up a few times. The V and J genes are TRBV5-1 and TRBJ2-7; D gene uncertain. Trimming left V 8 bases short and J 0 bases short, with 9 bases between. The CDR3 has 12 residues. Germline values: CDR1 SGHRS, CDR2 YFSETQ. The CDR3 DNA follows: TGCGCCAGTCAGGAGAGCTCCTACGAGCAGTACTTC. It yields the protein CASQESSYEQYF.

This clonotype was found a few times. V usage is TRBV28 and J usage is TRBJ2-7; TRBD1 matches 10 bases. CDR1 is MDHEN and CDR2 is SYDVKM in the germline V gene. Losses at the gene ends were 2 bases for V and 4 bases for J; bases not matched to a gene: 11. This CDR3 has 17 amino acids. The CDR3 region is CASSLVPGQGFRYEQYF. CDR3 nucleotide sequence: TGTGCCAGCAGTTTAGTCCCGGGACAGGGGTTTAGGTACGAGCAGTACTTC.

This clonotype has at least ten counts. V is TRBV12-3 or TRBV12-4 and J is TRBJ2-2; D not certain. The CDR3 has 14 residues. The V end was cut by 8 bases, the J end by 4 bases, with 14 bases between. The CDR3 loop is CASFLEGTTGELFF. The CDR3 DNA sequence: TGTGCCAGCTTTCTCGAAGGAACCACCGGGGAGCTGTTTTTT.

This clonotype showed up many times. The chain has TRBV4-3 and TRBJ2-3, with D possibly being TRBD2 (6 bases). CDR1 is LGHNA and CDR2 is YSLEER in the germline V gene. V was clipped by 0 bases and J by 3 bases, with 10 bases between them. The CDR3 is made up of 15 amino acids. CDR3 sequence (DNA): TGCGCCAGCAGCCAAGACGGGAGTAGGACAGATACGCAGTATTTT. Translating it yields CASSQDGSRTDTQYF.

The CDR3 loop is CSARDKRNTGELFF. The DNA of the CDR3 is TGCAGTGCTAGAGATAAGAGGAACACCGGGGAGCTGTTTTTT. This chain links TRBV20-1 with TRBJ2-2, with D uncertain. CDR1 DFQATT and CDR2 SNEGSKA come from the germline V gene (reference sequence). Trimming took off 0 bases at V and 1 base at J, with 6 bases between the two ends. CDR3 length: 14 amino acids.

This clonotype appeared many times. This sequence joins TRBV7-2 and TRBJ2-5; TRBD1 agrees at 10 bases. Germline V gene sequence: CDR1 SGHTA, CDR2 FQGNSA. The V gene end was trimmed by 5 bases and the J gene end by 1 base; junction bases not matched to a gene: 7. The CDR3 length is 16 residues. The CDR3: CASSPAGTGVQETQYF. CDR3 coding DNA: TGTGCCAGCAGCCCGGCCGGGACAGGGGTCCAAGAGACCCAGTACTTC.

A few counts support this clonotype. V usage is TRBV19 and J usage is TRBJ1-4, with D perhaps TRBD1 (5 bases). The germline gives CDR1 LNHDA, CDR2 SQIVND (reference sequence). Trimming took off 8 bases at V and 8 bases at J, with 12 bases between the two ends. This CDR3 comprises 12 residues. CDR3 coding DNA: TGTGCCAGTGCGGGGCTTAACGAAAAACTGTTTTTT. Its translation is CASAGLNEKLFF.

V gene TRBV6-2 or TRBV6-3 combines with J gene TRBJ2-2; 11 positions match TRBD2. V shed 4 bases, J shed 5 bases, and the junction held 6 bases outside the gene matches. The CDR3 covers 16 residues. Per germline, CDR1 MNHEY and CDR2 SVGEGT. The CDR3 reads CASSSGLAVQTGELFF. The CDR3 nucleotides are TGTGCCAGCAGTTCGGGACTAGCGGTGCAAACCGGGGAGCTGTTTTTT.

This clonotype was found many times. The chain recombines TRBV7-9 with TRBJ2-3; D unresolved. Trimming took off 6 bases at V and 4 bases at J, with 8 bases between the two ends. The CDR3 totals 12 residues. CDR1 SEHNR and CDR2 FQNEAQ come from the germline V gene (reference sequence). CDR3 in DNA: TGTGCCAGCAGAAACAGCGCAGATACGCAGTATTTT. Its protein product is CASRNSADTQYF.

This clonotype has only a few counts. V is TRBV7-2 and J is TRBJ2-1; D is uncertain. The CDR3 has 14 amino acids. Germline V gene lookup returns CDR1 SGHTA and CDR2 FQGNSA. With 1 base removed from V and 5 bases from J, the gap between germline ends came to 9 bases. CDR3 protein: CASSLEGLDNEQFF. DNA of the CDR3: TGTGCCAGCAGCTTAGAAGGCTTAGACAATGAGCAGTTCTTC.

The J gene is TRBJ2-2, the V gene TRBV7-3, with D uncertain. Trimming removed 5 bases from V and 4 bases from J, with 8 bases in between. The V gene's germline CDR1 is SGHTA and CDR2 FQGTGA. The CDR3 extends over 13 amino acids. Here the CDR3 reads CASSPASTGELFF. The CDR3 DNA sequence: TGTGCCAGCAGCCCTGCGAGCACCGGGGAGCTGTTTTTT.

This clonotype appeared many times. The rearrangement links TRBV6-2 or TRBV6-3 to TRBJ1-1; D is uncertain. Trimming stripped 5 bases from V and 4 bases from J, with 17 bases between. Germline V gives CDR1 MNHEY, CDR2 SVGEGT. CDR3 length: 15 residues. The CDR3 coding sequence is TGTGCCAGCAGTACACGTACACACCGGGGCACTGAAGCTTTCTTT. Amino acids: CASSTRTHRGTEAFF.

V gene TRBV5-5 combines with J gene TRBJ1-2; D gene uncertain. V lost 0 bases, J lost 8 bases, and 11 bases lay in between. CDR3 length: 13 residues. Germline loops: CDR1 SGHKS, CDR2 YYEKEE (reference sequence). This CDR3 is CASSLDGSGGYTF. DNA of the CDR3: TGTGCCAGCAGCTTGGACGGCAGTGGAGGCTACACCTTC.

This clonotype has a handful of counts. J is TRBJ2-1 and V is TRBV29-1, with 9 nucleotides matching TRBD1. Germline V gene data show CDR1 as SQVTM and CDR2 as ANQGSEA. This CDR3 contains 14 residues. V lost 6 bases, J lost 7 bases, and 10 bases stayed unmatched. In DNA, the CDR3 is TGCAGCGTCCACCCCGGGGGACAGGGTAATGAGCAGTTCTTC. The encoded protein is CSVHPGGQGNEQFF.

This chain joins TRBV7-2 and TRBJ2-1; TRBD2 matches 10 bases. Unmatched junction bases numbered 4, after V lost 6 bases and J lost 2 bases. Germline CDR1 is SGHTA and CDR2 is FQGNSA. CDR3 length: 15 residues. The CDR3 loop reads CASSPGLAAYNEQFF. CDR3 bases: TGTGCCAGCAGTCCAGGACTAGCGGCCTACAATGAGCAGTTCTTC.

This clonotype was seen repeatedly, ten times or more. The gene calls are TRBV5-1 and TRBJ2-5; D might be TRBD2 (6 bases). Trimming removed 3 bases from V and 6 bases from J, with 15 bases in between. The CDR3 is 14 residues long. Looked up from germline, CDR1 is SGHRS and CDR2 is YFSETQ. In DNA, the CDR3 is TGCGCCAGCAGCTCGGGCCAGGGAGGACAGACCCAGTACTTC. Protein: CASSSGQGGQTQYF.

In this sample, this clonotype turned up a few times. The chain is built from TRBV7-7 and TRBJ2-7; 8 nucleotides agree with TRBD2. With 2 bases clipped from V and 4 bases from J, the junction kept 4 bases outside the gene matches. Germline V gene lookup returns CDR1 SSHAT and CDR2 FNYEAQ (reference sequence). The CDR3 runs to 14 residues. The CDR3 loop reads CASSLSSGSYEQYF. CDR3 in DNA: TGTGCCAGCAGCTTATCTAGCGGGTCATACGAGCAGTACTTC.

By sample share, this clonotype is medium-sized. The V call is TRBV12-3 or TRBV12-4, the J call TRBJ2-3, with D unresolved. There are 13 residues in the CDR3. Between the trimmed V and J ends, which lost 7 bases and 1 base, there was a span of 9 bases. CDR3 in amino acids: CASTPRRTDTQYF. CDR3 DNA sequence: TGTGCCAGCACCCCCCGGCGCACAGATACGCAGTATTTT.

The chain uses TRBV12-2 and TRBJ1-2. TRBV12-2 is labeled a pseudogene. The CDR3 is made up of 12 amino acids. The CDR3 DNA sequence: TGTGCAAGTCGCTTCGGGCATGGTGGCTACACCTTC. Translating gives CASRFGHGGYTF.

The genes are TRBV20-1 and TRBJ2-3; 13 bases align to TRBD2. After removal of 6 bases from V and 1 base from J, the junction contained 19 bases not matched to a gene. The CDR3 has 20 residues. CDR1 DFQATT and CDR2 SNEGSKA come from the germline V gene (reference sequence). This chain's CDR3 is CSARGRTSGRGSSGTDTQYF. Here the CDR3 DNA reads TGCAGTGCCAGGGGCCGGACTAGCGGGAGAGGTTCTAGTGGCACAGATACGCAGTATTTT.

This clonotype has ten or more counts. Here the CDR3 reads CSARDQVAGIVDTQYF. The CDR3 DNA sequence: TGCAGTGCTAGAGATCAGGTAGCGGGCATAGTAGATACGCAGTATTTT. The chain has TRBV20-1 and TRBJ2-3, with 7 bases fitting TRBD2. Germline V gives CDR1 DFQATT, CDR2 SNEGSKA (reference sequence). The CDR3 has 16 residues. Trimming took 0 bases from V and 5 from J; bases not matched to a gene: 11.

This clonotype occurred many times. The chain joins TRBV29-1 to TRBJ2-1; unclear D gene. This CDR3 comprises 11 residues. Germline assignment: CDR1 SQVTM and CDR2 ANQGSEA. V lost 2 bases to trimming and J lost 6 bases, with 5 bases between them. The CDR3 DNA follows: TGCAGCGTTGAAAACCCCAATGAGCAGTTCTTC. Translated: CSVENPNEQFF.

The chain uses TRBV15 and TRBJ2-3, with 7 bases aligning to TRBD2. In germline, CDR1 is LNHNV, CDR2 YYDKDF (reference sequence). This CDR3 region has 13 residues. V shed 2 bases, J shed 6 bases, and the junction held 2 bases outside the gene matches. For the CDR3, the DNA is TGTGCCACCAGCAGAAGGGGAGGGGATACGCAGTATTTT. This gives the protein CATSRRGGDTQYF. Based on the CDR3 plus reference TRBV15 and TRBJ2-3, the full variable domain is DAMVIQNPRYQVTQFGKPVTLSCSQTLNHNVMYWYQQKSSQAPKLLFHYYDKDFNNEADTPDNFQSRRPNTSFCFLDIRSPGLGDTAMYLCATSRRGGDTQYFGPGTRLTVL.

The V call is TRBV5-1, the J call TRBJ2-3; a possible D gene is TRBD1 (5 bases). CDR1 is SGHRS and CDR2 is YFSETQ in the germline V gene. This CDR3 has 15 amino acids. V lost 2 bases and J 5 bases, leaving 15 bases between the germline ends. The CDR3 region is CASSLTGSPGDTQYF. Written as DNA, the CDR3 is TGCGCCAGCAGCTTAACAGGCAGCCCGGGAGATACGCAGTATTTT. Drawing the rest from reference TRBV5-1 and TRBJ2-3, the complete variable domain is KAGVTQTPRYLIKTRGQQVTLSCSPISGHRSVSWYQQTPGQGLQFLFEYFSETQRNKGNFPGRFSGRQFSNSRSEMNVSTLELGDSALYLCASSLTGSPGDTQYFGPGTRLTVL.